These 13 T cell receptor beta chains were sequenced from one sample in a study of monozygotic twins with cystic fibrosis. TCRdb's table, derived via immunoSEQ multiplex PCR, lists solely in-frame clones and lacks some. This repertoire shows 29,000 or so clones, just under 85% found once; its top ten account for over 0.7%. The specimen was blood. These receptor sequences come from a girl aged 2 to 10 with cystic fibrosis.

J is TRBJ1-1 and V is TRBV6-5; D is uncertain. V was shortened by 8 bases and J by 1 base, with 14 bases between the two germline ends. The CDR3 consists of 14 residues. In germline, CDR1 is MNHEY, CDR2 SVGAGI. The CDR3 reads CASLLSGGNTEAFF. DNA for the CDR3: TGTGCCAGCCTACTTTCGGGAGGGAACACTGAAGCTTTCTTT.

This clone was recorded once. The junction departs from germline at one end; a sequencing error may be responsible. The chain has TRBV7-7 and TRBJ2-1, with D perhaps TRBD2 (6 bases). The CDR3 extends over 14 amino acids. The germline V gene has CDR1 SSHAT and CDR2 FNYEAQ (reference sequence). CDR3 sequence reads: CASSLTDYGNEQFF. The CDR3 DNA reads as TGTGCTAGCAGCTTAACGGACTACGGCAATGAGCAGTTCTTC.

As DNA, the CDR3 is TGTGCCAGCAGCGTACTACGGGGCCAAGGAAACACCATATATTTT. Translation gives CASSVLRGQGNTIYF. The V gene is TRBV7-8, the J gene TRBJ1-3, with a weak D call TRBD1 (5 bases). Between the trimmed V and J ends, which lost 5 bases and 4 bases, there was a span of 15 bases. This CDR3 is 15 amino acids long. Germline lookup yields CDR1 SGHVS and CDR2 FQNEAQ.

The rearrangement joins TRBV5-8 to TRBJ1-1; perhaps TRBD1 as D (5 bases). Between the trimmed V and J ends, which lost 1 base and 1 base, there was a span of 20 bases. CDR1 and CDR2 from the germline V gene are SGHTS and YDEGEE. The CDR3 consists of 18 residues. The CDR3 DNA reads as TGTGCCAGCAGCTTGATTAGGGACGTCAGGGCCAGGAACACTGAAGCTTTCTTT. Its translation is CASSLIRDVRARNTEAFF.

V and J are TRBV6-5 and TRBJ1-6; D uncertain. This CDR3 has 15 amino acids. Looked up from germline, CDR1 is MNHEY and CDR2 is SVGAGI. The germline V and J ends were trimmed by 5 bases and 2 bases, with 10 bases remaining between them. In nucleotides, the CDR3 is TGTGCCAGCAGTAAAACGGGAGCCTATAATTCACCCCTCCACTTT. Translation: CASSKTGAYNSPLHF.

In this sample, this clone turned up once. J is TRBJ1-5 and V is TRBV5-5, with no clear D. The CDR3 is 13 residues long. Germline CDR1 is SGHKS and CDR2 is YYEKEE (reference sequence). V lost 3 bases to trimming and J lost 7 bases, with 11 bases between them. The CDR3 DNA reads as TGTGCCAGCAGCTCCTCCCCTGAACAGCCCCAGCATTTT. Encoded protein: CASSSSPEQPQHF.

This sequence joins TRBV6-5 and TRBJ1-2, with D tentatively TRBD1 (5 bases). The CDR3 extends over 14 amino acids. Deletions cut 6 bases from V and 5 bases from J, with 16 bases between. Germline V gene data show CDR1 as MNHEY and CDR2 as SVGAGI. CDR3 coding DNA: TGTGCCAGCAGAACCGGGACGGAGGGGTATGGCTACACCTTC. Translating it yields CASRTGTEGYGYTF.

CDR3 region: CASRGSIQYF. The CDR3 DNA reads as TGTGCCAGCCGGGGGAGCATTCAGTACTTC. The chain has TRBV28 and TRBJ2-4, with D tentatively TRBD2 (6 bases). Germline CDR1 reads MDHEN; CDR2 reads SYDVKM. Trimming shortened V by 8 bases and J by 9 bases, and 8 bases separated the two germline ends. The CDR3 spans 10 residues. Full variable domain (outside the CDR3, taken from reference TRBV28 and TRBJ2-4): DVKVTQSSRYLVKRTGEKVFLECVQDMDHENMFWYRQDPGLGLRLIYFSYDVKMKEKGDIPEGYSVSREKKERFSLILESASTNQTSMYLCASRGSIQYFGAGTRLSVL.

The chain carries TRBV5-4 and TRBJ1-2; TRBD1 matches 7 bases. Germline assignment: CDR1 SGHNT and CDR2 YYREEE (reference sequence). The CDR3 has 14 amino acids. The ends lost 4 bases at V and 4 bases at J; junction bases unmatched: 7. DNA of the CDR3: TGTGCCAGCAGCAAACGGGACAGCTTCTATGGCTACACCTTC. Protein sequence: CASSKRDSFYGYTF.

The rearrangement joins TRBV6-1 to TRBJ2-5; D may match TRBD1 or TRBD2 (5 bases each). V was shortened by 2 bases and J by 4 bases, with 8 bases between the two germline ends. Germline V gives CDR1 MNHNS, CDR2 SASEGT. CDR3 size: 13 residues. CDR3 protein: CASSESGRETQYF. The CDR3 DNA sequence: TGTGCCAGCAGTGAATCAGGGAGAGAGACCCAGTACTTC.

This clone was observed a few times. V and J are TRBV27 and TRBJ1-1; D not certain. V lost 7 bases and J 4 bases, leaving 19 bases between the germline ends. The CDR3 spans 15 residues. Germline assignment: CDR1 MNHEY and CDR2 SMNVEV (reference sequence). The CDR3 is CASNTAFSVGTEAFF. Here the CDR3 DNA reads TGTGCCAGCAATACGGCATTCTCGGTCGGCACTGAAGCTTTCTTT.

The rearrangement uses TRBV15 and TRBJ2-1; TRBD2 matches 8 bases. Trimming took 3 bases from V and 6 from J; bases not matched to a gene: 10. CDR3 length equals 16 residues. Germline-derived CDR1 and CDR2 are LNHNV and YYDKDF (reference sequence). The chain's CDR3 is CATSRVTGTSGNEQFF. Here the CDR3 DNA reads TGTGCCACCAGCAGGGTTACCGGGACTAGTGGCAATGAGCAGTTCTTC.

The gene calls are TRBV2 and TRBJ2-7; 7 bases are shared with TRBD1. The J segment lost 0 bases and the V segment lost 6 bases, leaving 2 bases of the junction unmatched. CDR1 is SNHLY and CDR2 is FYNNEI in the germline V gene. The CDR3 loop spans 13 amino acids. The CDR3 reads CASRGQPSYEQYF. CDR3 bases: TGTGCCAGCAGGGGACAGCCCTCCTACGAGCAGTACTTC.